These T cell receptor beta chains were read from a single sample in a study of identical twins. TCRdb passed the 5' RACE reads through MiXCR, listing each CDR3 protein once. Of around 250,000 distinct CDR3 sequences listed, approximately 7% are singletons. The same sample was also used in a study of yellow fever vaccine responses in identical twins.

Material for sequencing was memory (CD45RO+) T cells sorted from blood. The receptors originated from a woman aged 18-29 years in good health. Each CDR3 is given with its conserved first and last residue. Each record gives: clone size, J gene, D gene, V gene, CDR3 DNA, CDR3 protein. D genes are given only for firm matches. Size is stated for part of the rows, as once, few or many counts, or as a class when the clone is expanded.

abundance: few; j_gene: TRBJ2-2; d_gene: TRBD2; v_gene: TRBV7-9; CDR3nt: TGTGCCAGCAGCCCCCCGATTGGGACTAGCGGTACCGGGGAGCTGTTTTTT; CDR3aa: CASSPPIGTSGTGELFF
abundance: few; j_gene: TRBJ2-5; d_gene: TRBD2; v_gene: TRBV5-8; CDR3nt: TGTGCCAGCACCCGACGGTTAGCGGGAGACGAGACCCAGTACTTC; CDR3aa: CASTRRLAGDETQYF
abundance: -; j_gene: TRBJ2-5; d_gene: -; v_gene: TRBV11-2; CDR3nt: TGTGCCACCAGAGCCGGGGGCCGCTCGGAGACCCAGTACTTC; CDR3aa: CATRAGGRSETQYF
abundance: -; j_gene: TRBJ2-7; d_gene: TRBD2; v_gene: TRBV28; CDR3nt: TGTGCCAGCAGCCCGGGACTAGCGGCCTCCTACGAGCAGTACTTC; CDR3aa: CASSPGLAASYEQYF
abundance: -; j_gene: TRBJ2-3; d_gene: TRBD1; v_gene: TRBV27; CDR3nt: TGTGCCAGCAGTCCCGGACAGGGGCACACAGATACGCAGTATTTT; CDR3aa: CASSPGQGHTDTQYF
abundance: -; j_gene: TRBJ2-2; d_gene: TRBD1; v_gene: TRBV7-9; CDR3nt: TGTGCCAGCAGCGAAGACAGGGACACCGGGGAGCTGTCTTTT; CDR3aa: CASSEDRDTGELSF
abundance: -; j_gene: TRBJ2-2; d_gene: -; v_gene: TRBV6-1; CDR3nt: TGTGCCAGCAGCCGACTTCTCTACAAGGACGGGGAGCTGTTTTTT; CDR3aa: CASSRLLYKDGELFF
abundance: -; j_gene: TRBJ1-1; d_gene: -; v_gene: TRBV9; CDR3nt: TGTGCCAGCAGCCCAACAGGGATGAACACTGAAGCTTTCTTT; CDR3aa: CASSPTGMNTEAFF
abundance: few; j_gene: TRBJ2-1; d_gene: TRBD2; v_gene: TRBV20-1; CDR3nt: TGCAGTGCTACCGCCGAAGGGGAGGGGATATACAATGAGCAGTTCTTC; CDR3aa: CSATAEGEGIYNEQFF
abundance: -; j_gene: TRBJ2-1; d_gene: TRBD1; v_gene: TRBV20-1; CDR3nt: TGCAGTGCTAGAGGGGCCAGCCGGGACAGGGGGGAACGGGTGGATGAGCAGTTCTTC; CDR3aa: CSARGASRDRGERVDEQFF
abundance: many; j_gene: TRBJ1-1; d_gene: -; v_gene: TRBV5-1; CDR3nt: TGCGCCAGCAGCTTGGACCACAACACTGAAGCTTTCTTT; CDR3aa: CASSLDHNTEAFF
abundance: few; j_gene: TRBJ2-1; d_gene: -; v_gene: TRBV6-2/TRBV6-3; CDR3nt: TGTGCCAGCAGTTCCCCCGCCCGGCCCAATGAGCAGTTCTTC; CDR3aa: CASSSPARPNEQFF
abundance: few; j_gene: TRBJ2-3; d_gene: -; v_gene: TRBV15; CDR3nt: TGTGCCACCAGCAGCGAAGATACGCAGTATTTT; CDR3aa: CATSSEDTQYF
abundance: -; j_gene: TRBJ2-5; d_gene: TRBD2; v_gene: TRBV13; CDR3nt: TGTGCCAGCAGCTCCGGGACTAGGGGATTGAAGACCCAGTACTTC; CDR3aa: CASSSGTRGLKTQYF
abundance: few; j_gene: TRBJ1-3; d_gene: -; v_gene: TRBV4-1; CDR3nt: TGCGCCAGCAGCCTAGCGGACAGCTCTGGAAACACCATATATTTT; CDR3aa: CASSLADSSGNTIYF
abundance: few; j_gene: TRBJ2-1; d_gene: -; v_gene: TRBV5-8; CDR3nt: TGTGCCAGCAGCTTGTCCTTATCCGGGTTGGCCTACAATGAGCAGTTCTTC; CDR3aa: CASSLSLSGLAYNEQFF
abundance: -; j_gene: TRBJ2-5; d_gene: TRBD2; v_gene: TRBV12-3/TRBV12-4; CDR3nt: TGTGCCAGCAGACTAGCGGGAGGGGAGACCCAGTACTTC; CDR3aa: CASRLAGGETQYF
abundance: -; j_gene: TRBJ2-5; d_gene: -; v_gene: TRBV7-2; CDR3nt: TGTGCCAGCAGCTCCTGGTGGGGGGATGCGACCCAGTACTTC; CDR3aa: CASSSWWGDATQYF
abundance: many; j_gene: TRBJ2-1; d_gene: -; v_gene: TRBV14; CDR3nt: TGTGCCAGCAGCCAAGATTTTGGGGGTCGCTCCTACAATGAGCAGTTCTTC; CDR3aa: CASSQDFGGRSYNEQFF
abundance: -; j_gene: TRBJ2-5; d_gene: -; v_gene: TRBV6-1; CDR3nt: TGTGCCAGCAGTGAAATGGGTCAGACACGTAAAGAGACCCAGTACTTC; CDR3aa: CASSEMGQTRKETQYF
abundance: few; j_gene: TRBJ2-6; d_gene: -; v_gene: TRBV20-1; CDR3nt: TGCAGTGCCCGAGGGGGTGGGGGGCCTGGGGCCAACGTCCTGACTTTC; CDR3aa: CSARGGGGPGANVLTF
abundance: few; j_gene: TRBJ2-3; d_gene: TRBD2; v_gene: TRBV2; CDR3nt: TGTGCCAGCAGGACTAGCGGGGGGCCAGATACGCAGTATTTT; CDR3aa: CASRTSGGPDTQYF
abundance: few; j_gene: TRBJ2-7; d_gene: TRBD1; v_gene: TRBV9; CDR3nt: TGTGCCAGCAGCGCCGGACAGGGGGTTGCCTACGAGCAGTACTTC; CDR3aa: CASSAGQGVAYEQYF
abundance: few; j_gene: TRBJ2-3; d_gene: TRBD2; v_gene: TRBV6-1; CDR3nt: TGTGCCAGCAATAGCGGGGGGAGCACAGATACGCAGTATTTT; CDR3aa: CASNSGGSTDTQYF
abundance: many; j_gene: TRBJ2-4; d_gene: TRBD1; v_gene: TRBV3-1; CDR3nt: TGTGCCAGCAGCCAAGATCCGTGGACAGGGGGATATGCCAAAAACATTCAGTACTTC; CDR3aa: CASSQDPWTGGYAKNIQYF
abundance: -; j_gene: TRBJ2-7; d_gene: -; v_gene: TRBV24-1; CDR3nt: TGTGCCACCAGTGACCGAAATAGCGGAGGGAGAAGCTACGAGCAGTACTTC; CDR3aa: CATSDRNSGGRSYEQYF
abundance: -; j_gene: TRBJ2-4; d_gene: -; v_gene: TRBV6-1; CDR3nt: TGTGCCAGCAGTGAAGCCGGGGCAGGATTAGCCAAAAACATTCAGTACTTC; CDR3aa: CASSEAGAGLAKNIQYF
abundance: many; j_gene: TRBJ1-3; d_gene: -; v_gene: TRBV6-1; CDR3nt: TGTGCCAGCAGCGGACTGACGAGCTCTGGAAACACCATATATTTT; CDR3aa: CASSGLTSSGNTIYF
abundance: -; j_gene: TRBJ2-3; d_gene: TRBD2; v_gene: TRBV20-1; CDR3nt: TGCAGTGCTAGTATGAGGCGGGGGGGGCTGGATACGCAGTATTTT; CDR3aa: CSASMRRGGLDTQYF
abundance: few; j_gene: TRBJ2-1; d_gene: -; v_gene: TRBV2; CDR3nt: TGTGCCAGCAGTACTCCGGGACGGATCTACAATGAGCAGTTCTTC; CDR3aa: CASSTPGRIYNEQFF
abundance: few; j_gene: TRBJ2-5; d_gene: -; v_gene: TRBV28; CDR3nt: TGTGCCAGCAGTCTGGGCCCGAGCAGCTGGACCCAGTACTTC; CDR3aa: CASSLGPSSWTQYF
abundance: -; j_gene: TRBJ1-2; d_gene: -; v_gene: TRBV11-2; CDR3nt: TGTGCCAGCAGCCCAGTGGGTGGCTACACCTTC; CDR3aa: CASSPVGGYTF
abundance: few; j_gene: TRBJ2-5; d_gene: -; v_gene: TRBV7-2; CDR3nt: TGTGCCAGCAGCCCACGGAGAAACCAAGAGACCCAGTACTTC; CDR3aa: CASSPRRNQETQYF
abundance: many; j_gene: TRBJ2-7; d_gene: TRBD2; v_gene: TRBV12-3/TRBV12-4; CDR3nt: TGTGCCAGCAGCCTGTCTAGCGGGAGCTCCTACGAGCAGTACTTC; CDR3aa: CASSLSSGSSYEQYF
abundance: many; j_gene: TRBJ1-4; d_gene: -; v_gene: TRBV6-1; CDR3nt: TGTGCCAGCAGTGAGGAGGACGGGAATAATGAAAAACTGTTTTTT; CDR3aa: CASSEEDGNNEKLFF
abundance: many; j_gene: TRBJ2-1; d_gene: -; v_gene: TRBV3-1; CDR3nt: TGTGCCAGCAGCCAACCGGGGCGCGATAATGAGCAGTTCTTC; CDR3aa: CASSQPGRDNEQFF
abundance: few; j_gene: TRBJ2-1; d_gene: -; v_gene: TRBV18; CDR3nt: TGTGCCAGCTCTACCCTGGACGACAATGAGCAGTTCTTC; CDR3aa: CASSTLDDNEQFF
abundance: -; j_gene: TRBJ2-2; d_gene: TRBD1; v_gene: TRBV10-2; CDR3nt: TGCGCCAGCAGGAAGGGGGCTTCGAACACCGGGGAGCTGTTTTTT; CDR3aa: CASRKGASNTGELFF
abundance: few; j_gene: TRBJ2-6; d_gene: -; v_gene: TRBV7-9; CDR3nt: TGTGCCAGCAGCCCGAGAAGGGGTGGGGCCAACGTCCTGACTTTC; CDR3aa: CASSPRRGGANVLTF
abundance: few; j_gene: TRBJ1-1; d_gene: TRBD1; v_gene: TRBV5-1; CDR3nt: TGCGCCAGCAGCTTCTCTTCAGGGGGCGGGAAAGGGAACACTGAAGCTTTCTTT; CDR3aa: CASSFSSGGGKGNTEAFF
abundance: -; j_gene: TRBJ1-1; d_gene: -; v_gene: TRBV14; CDR3nt: TGTGCCAGCAGCGGCCCAGGGGTGTACACTGAAGCTTTCTTT; CDR3aa: CASSGPGVYTEAFF
abundance: many; j_gene: TRBJ2-5; d_gene: -; v_gene: TRBV12-3/TRBV12-4; CDR3nt: TGTGCCAGCAGTTCGGGACGTCAAGAGACCCAGTACTTC; CDR3aa: CASSSGRQETQYF
abundance: -; j_gene: TRBJ2-2; d_gene: -; v_gene: TRBV11-2; CDR3nt: TGTGCCAGCAGCTTAGGAGTTAGCAACACCGGGGAGCTGTTTTTT; CDR3aa: CASSLGVSNTGELFF
abundance: -; j_gene: TRBJ2-1; d_gene: TRBD1; v_gene: TRBV5-1; CDR3nt: TGCGCCAGCAGCCGGGACAGGGGGCGTAGCCCTTACAATGAGCAGTTCTTC; CDR3aa: CASSRDRGRSPYNEQFF